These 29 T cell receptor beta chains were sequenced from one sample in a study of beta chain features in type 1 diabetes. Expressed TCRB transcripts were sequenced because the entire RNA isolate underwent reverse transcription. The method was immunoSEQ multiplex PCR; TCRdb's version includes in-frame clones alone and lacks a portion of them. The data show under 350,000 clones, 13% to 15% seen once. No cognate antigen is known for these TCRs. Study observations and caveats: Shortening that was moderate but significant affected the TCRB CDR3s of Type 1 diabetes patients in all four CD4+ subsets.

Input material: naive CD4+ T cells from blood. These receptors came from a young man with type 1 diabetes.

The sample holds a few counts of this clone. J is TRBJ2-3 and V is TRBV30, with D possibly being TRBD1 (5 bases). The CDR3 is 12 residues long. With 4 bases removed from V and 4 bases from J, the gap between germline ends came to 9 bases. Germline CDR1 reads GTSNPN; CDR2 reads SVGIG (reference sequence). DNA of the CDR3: TGTGCCTGGACAGGGTACCCAGATACGCAGTATTTT. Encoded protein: CAWTGYPDTQYF.

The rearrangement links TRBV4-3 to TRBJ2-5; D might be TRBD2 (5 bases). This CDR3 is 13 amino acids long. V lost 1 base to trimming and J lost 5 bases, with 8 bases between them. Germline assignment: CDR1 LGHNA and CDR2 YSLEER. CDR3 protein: CASSQVGGETQYF. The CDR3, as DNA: TGCGCCAGCAGCCAAGTAGGCGGGGAGACCCAGTACTTC.

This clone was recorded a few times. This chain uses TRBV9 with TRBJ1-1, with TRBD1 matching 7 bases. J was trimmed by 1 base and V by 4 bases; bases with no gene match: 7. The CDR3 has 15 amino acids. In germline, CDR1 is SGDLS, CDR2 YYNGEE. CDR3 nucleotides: TGTGCCAGCAGCCCTCAGGGACAGCCGAACACTGAAGCTTTCTTT. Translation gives CASSPQGQPNTEAFF.

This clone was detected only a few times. The CDR3 sequence: CASSPRRGEKLFF. For the CDR3, the DNA is TGTGCCAGCAGCCCGAGACGGGGAGAAAAACTGTTTTTT. V usage is TRBV4-2 and J usage is TRBJ1-4; no clear D gene. V shed 4 bases and J shed 8 bases, with 11 bases lying between them. Germline V CDR1 and CDR2: LGHNA, YNFKEQ. CDR3 length: 13 amino acids.

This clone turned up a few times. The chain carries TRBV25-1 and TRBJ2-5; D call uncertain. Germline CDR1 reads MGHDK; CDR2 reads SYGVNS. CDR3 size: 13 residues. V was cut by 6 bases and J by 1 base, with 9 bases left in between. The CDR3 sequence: CASRTARQETQYF. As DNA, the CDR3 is TGTGCCAGCAGGACTGCCCGCCAAGAGACCCAGTACTTC.

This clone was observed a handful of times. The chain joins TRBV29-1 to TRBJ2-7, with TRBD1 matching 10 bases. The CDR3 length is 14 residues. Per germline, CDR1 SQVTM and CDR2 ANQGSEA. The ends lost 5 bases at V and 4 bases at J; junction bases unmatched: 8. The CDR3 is CSVSDRGLAYEQYF. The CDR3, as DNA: TGCAGCGTTTCAGACAGGGGGCTCGCGTACGAGCAGTACTTC.

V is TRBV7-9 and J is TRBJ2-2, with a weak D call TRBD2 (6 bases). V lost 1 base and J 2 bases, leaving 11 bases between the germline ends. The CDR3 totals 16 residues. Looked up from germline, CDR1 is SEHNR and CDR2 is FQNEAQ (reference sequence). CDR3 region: CASSLGRTTNTGELFF. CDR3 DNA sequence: TGTGCCAGCAGCTTAGGAAGGACTACCAACACCGGGGAGCTGTTTTTT.

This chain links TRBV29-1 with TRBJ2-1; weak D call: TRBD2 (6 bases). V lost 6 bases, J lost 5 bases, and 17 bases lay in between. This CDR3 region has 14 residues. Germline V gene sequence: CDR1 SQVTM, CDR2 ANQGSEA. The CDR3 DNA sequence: TGCAGCGTAGAGGGGCTAGCGACTCACAATGAGCAGTTCTTC. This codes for CSVEGLATHNEQFF.

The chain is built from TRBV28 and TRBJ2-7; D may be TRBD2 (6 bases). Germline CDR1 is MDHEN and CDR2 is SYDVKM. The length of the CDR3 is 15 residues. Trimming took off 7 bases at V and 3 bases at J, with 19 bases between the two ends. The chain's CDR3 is CASTPGGNTFYEQYF. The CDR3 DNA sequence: TGTGCCAGCACACCCGGCGGGAACACCTTCTACGAGCAGTACTTC.

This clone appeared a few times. CDR3 bases: TGTGCCAGCGAACGGGAAAGCACAGATACGCAGTATTTT. Translated: CASERESTDTQYF. The genes are TRBV2 and TRBJ2-3; TRBD2 is a possible D gene (5 bases). V was cut by 8 bases and J by 0 bases, with 9 bases left in between. The CDR3 spans 13 residues. Germline V gene data show CDR1 as SNHLY and CDR2 as FYNNEI.

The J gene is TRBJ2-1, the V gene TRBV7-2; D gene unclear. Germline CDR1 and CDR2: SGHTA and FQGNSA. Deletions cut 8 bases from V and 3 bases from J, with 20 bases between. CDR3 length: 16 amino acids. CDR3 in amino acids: CASVLGASSLYNEQFF. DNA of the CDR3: TGTGCCAGCGTACTGGGCGCTTCCTCACTCTACAATGAGCAGTTCTTC.

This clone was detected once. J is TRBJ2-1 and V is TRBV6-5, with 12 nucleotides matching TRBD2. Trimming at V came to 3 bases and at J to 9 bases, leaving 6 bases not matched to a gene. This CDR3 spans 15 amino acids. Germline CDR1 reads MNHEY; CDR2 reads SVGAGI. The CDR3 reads CASSYIRLAGAEQFF. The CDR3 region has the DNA TGTGCCAGCAGTTATATCAGACTAGCGGGAGCTGAGCAGTTCTTC.

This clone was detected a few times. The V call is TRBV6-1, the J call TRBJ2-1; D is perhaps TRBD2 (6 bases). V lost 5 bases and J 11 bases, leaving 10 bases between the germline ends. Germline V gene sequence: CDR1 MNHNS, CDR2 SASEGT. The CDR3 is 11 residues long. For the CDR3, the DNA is TGTGCCAGCAGTCAGGACTATCAGCAGTTCTTC. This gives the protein CASSQDYQQFF.

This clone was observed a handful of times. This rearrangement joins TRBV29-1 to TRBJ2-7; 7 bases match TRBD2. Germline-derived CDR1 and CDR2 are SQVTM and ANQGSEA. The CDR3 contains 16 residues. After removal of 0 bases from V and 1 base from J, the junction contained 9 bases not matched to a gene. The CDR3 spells CSVEEYSGPFSYEQYF. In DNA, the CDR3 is TGCAGCGTTGAAGAATATAGCGGGCCCTTTTCCTACGAGCAGTACTTC.

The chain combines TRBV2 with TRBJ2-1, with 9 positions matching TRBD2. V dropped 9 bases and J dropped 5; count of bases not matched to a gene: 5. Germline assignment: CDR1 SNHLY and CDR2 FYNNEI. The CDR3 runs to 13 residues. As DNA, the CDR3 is TGTGCCAGTGTAGCGGGAGTAGACAATGAGCAGTTCTTC. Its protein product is CASVAGVDNEQFF.

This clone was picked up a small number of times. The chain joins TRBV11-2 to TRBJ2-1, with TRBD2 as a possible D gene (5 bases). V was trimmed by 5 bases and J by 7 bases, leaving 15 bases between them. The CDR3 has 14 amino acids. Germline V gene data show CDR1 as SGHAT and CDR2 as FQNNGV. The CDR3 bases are TGTGCCAGCAGCCCCCGACTATCCAGAAATGAGCAGTTCTTC. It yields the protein CASSPRLSRNEQFF.

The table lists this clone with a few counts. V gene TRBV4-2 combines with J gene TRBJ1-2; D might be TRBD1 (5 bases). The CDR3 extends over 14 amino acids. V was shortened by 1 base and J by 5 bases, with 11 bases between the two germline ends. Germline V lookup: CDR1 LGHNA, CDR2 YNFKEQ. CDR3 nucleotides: TGTGCCAGCAGCCAAGTCTTCCAGGGTTATGGCTACACCTTC. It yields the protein CASSQVFQGYGYTF.

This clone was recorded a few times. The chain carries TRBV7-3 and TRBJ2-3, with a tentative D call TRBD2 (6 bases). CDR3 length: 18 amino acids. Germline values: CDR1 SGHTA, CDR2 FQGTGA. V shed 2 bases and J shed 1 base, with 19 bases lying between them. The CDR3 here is CASSLDRETAVGTDTQYF. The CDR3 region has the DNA TGTGCCAGCAGCTTAGACCGGGAGACGGCTGTGGGCACAGATACGCAGTATTTT.

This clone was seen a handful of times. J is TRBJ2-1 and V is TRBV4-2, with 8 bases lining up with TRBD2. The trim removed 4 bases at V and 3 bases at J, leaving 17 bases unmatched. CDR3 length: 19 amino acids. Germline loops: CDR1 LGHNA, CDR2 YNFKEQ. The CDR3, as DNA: TGTGCCAGCAGCCGTAATGCGGGGGTGGGACTAGAATTCTACAATGAGCAGTTCTTC. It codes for CASSRNAGVGLEFYNEQFF.

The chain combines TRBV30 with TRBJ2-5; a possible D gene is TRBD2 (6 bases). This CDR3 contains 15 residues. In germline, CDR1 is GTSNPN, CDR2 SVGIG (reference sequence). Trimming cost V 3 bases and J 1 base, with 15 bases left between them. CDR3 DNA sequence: TGTGCCTGGAGAGCGCGGGGATGGGGCCAAGAGACCCAGTACTTC. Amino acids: CAWRARGWGQETQYF.

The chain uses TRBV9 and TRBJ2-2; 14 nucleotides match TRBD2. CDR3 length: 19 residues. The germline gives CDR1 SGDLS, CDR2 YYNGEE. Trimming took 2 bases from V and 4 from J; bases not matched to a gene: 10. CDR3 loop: CASSVGLAGEGRGTGELFF. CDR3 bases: TGTGCCAGCAGCGTGGGACTAGCGGGAGAAGGAAGAGGCACCGGGGAGCTGTTTTTT. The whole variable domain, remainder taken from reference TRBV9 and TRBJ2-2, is DSGVTQTPKHLITATGQRVTLRCSPRSGDLSVYWYQQSLDQGLQFLIQYYNGEERAKGNILERFSAQQFPDLHSELNLSSLELGDSALYFCASSVGLAGEGRGTGELFFGEGSRLTVL.

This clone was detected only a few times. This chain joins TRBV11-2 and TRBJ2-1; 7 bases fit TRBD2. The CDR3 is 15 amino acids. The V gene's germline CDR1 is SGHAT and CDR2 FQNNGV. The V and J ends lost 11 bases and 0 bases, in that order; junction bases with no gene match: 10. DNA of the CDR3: TGTGCCGGGGCCTCCGGCGGGAGCTCCTACAATGAGCAGTTCTTC. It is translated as CAGASGGSSYNEQFF. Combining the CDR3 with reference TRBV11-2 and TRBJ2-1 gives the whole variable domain EAGVAQSPRYKIIEKRQSVAFWCNPISGHATLYWYQQILGQGPKLLIQFQNNGVVDDSQLPKDRFSAERLKGVDSTLKIQPAKLEDSAVYLCAGASGGSSYNEQFFGPGTRLTVL.

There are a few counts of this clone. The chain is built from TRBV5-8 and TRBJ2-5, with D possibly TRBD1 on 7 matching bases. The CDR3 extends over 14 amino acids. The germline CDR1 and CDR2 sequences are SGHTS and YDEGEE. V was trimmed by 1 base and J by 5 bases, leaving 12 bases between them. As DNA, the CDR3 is TGTGCCAGCAGCTTGTGGAGGGGGCTGGAGACCCAGTACTTC. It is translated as CASSLWRGLETQYF.

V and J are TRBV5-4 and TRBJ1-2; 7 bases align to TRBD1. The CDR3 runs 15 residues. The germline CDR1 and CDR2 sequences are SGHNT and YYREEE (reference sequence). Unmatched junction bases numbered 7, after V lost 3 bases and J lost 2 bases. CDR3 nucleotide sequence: TGTGCCAGCAGCTCAGCTACGACAGGGAACTATGGCTACACCTTC. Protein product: CASSSATTGNYGYTF. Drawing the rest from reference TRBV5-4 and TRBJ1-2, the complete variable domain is ETGVTQSPTHLIKTRGQQVTLRCSSQSGHNTVSWYQQALGQGPQFIFQYYREEENGRGNFPPRFSGLQFPNYSSELNVNALELDDSALYLCASSSATTGNYGYTFGSGTRLTVV.

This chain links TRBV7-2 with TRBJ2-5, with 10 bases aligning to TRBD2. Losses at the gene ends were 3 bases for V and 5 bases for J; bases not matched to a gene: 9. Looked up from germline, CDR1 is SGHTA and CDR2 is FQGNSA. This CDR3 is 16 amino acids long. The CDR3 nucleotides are TGTGCCAGCAGCTTTAATCTAGCGGGAGTCACGGAGACCCAGTACTTC. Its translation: CASSFNLAGVTETQYF.

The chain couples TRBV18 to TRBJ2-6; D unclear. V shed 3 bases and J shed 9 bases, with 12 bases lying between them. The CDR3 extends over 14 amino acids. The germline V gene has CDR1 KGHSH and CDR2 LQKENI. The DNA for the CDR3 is TGTGCCAGCTCACCTCGACTGCAGAACAACGTCCTGACTTTC. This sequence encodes CASSPRLQNNVLTF.

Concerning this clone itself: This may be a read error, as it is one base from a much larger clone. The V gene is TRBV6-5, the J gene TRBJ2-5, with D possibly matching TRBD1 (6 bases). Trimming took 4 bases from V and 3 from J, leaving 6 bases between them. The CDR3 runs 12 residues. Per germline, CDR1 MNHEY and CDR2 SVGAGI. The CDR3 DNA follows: TGTGCCAGCAGTTGGACAGAAGAGACCCAGTACTTC. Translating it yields CASSWTEETQYF.

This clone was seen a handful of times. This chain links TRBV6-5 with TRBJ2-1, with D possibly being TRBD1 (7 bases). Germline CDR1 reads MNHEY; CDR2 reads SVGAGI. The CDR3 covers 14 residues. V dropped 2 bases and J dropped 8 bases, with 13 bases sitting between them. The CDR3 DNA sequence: TGTGCCAGCAGTTACGCGGCAGGGGGGTATGAGCAGTTCTTC. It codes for CASSYAAGGYEQFF.

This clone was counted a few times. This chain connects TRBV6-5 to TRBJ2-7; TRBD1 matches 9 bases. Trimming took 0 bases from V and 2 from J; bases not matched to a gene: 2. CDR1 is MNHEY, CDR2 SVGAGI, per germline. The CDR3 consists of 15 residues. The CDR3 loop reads CASSYSGTGTYEQYF. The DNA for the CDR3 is TGTGCCAGCAGTTACTCAGGGACAGGGACCTACGAGCAGTACTTC.